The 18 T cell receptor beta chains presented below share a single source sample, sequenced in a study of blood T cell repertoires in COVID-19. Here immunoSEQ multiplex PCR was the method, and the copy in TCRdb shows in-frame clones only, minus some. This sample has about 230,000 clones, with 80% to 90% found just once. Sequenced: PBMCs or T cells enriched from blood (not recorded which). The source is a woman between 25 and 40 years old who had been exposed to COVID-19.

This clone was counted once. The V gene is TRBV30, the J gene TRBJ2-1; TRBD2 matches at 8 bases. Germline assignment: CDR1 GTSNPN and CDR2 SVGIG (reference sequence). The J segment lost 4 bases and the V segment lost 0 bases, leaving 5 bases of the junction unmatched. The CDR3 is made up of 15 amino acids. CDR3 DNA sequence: TGTGCCTGGAGTGTAATCGGGAGGGAGTACAATGAGCAGTTCTTC. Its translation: CAWSVIGREYNEQFF.

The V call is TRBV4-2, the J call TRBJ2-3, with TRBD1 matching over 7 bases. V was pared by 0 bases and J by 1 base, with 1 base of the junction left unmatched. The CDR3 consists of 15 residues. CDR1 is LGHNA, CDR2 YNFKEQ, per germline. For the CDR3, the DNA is TGTGCCAGCAGCCAAGAGGGGACAGGCACAGATACGCAGTATTTT. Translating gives CASSQEGTGTDTQYF.

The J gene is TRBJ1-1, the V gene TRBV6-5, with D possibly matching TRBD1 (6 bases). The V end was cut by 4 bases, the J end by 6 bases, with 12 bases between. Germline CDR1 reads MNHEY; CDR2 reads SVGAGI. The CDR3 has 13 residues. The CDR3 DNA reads TGTGCCAGCAGTTTCACAGGGACCGCTGAAGCTTTCTTT. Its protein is CASSFTGTAEAFF.

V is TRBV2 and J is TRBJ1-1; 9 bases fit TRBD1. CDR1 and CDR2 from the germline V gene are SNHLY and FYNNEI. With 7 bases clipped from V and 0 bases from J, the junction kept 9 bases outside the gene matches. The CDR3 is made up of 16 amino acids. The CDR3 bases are TGTGCCAGCATAGTCCCGGGACAGGGATTGAACACTGAAGCTTTCTTT. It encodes CASIVPGQGLNTEAFF. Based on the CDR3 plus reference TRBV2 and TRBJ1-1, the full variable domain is EPEVTQTPSHQVTQMGQEVILRCVPISNHLYFYWYRQILGQKVEFLVSFYNNEISEKSEIFDDQFSVERPDGSNFTLKIRSTKLEDSAMYFCASIVPGQGLNTEAFFGQGTRLTVV.

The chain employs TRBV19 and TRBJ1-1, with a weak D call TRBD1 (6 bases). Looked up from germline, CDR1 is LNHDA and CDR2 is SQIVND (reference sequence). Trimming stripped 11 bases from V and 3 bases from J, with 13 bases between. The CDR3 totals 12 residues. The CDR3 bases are TGTGCCTGCGCCGAGGGGGACACTGAAGCTTTCTTT. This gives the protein CACAEGDTEAFF.

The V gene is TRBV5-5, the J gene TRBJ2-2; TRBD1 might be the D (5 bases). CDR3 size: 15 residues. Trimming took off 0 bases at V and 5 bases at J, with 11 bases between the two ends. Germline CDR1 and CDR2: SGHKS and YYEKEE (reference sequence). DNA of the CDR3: TGTGCCAGCAGCTTGGTAGGGGTGGGGACCGGGGAGCTGTTTTTT. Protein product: CASSLVGVGTGELFF.

CDR3 amino acids: CASAPGFTEAFF. The CDR3 bases are TGTGCCAGTGCACCCGGGTTCACTGAAGCTTTCTTT. This chain links TRBV19 with TRBJ1-1, with D unresolved. The CDR3 covers 12 residues. V dropped 8 bases and J dropped 4 bases, with 11 bases sitting between them. The germline CDR1 and CDR2 sequences are LNHDA and SQIVND (reference sequence).

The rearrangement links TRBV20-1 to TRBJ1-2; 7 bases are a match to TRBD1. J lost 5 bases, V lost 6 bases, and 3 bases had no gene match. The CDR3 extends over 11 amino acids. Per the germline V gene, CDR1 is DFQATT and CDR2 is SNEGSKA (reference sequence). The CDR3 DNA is TGCAGTGCCAGGGACAGATATGGCTACACCTTC. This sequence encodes CSARDRYGYTF.

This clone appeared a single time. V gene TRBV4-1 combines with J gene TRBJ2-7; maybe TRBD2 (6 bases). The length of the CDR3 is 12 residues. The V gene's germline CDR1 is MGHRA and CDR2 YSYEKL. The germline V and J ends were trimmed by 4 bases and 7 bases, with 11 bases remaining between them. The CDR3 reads CASSPGAKEQYF. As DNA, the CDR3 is TGCGCCAGCAGCCCGGGAGCGAAGGAGCAGTACTTC.

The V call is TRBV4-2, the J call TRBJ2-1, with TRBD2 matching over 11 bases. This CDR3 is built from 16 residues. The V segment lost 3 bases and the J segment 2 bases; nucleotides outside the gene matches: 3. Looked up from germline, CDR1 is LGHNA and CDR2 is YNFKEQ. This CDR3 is CASSQISGRAYNEQFF. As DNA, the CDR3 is TGTGCCAGCAGCCAGATTAGCGGGAGGGCCTACAATGAGCAGTTCTTC.

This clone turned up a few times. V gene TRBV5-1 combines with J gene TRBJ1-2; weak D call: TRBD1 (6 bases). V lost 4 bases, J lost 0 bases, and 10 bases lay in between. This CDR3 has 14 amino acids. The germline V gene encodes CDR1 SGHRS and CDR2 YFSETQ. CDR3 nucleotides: TGCGCCAGCAGCATCGACAGGACTAACTATGGCTACACCTTC. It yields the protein CASSIDRTNYGYTF.

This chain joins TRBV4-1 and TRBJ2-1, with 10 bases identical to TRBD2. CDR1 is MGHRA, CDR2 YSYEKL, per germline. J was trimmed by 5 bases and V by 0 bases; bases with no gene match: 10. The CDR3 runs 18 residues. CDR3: CASSQDITSGKVNNEQFF. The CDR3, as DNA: TGCGCCAGCAGCCAAGATATAACTAGCGGGAAGGTAAACAATGAGCAGTTCTTC.

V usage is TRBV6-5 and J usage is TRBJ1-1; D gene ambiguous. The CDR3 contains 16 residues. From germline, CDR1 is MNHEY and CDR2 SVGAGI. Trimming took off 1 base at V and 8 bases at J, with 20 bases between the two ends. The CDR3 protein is CASSYYSSGSGSEAFF. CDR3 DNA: TGTGCCAGCAGTTACTACTCCTCGGGGAGTGGGTCCGAAGCTTTCTTT.

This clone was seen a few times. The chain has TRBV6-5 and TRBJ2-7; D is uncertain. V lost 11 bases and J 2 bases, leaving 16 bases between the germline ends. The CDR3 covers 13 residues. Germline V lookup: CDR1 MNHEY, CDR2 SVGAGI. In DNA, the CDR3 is TGTGCCGCGGCCCTTGAGAAAACCTACGAGCAGTACTTC. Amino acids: CAAALEKTYEQYF.

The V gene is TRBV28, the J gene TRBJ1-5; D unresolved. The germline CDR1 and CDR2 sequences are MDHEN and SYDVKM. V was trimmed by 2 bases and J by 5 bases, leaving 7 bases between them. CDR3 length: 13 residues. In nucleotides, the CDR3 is TGTGCCAGCAGTTTAATTCGGGATCAGCCCCAGCATTTT. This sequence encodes CASSLIRDQPQHF.

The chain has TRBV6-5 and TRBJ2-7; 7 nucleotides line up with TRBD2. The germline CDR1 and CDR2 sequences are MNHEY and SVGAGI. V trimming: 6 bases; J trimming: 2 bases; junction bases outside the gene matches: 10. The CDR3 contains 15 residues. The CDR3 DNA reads TGTGCCAGCAGGACCCGAAGCGGGATGCCCTACGAGCAGTACTTC. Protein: CASRTRSGMPYEQYF.

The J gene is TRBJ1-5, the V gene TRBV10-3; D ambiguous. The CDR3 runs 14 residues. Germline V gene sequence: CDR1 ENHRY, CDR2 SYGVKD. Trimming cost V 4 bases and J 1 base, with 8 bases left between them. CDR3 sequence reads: CAISAGSSNQPQHF. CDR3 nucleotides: TGTGCCATCAGTGCTGGCTCAAGCAATCAGCCCCAGCATTTT.

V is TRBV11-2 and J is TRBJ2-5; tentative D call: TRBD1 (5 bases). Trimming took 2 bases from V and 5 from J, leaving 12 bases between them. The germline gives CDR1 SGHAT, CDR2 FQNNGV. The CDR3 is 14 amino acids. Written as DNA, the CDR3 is TGTGCCAGCAGCTTATTGGTGAAGGGGGAGACCCAGTACTTC. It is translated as CASSLLVKGETQYF.